The T cell receptor (beta chain) under discussion was sequenced for a study of low-dose radiotherapy and immunotherapy resistance in tumors. With TRAV- and TRBV-specific primers, first-strand cDNA was made, covering the alpha and beta chains. Over roughly 18 PCR cycles, TCRs were amplified from a constant-region primer and V-primer adapter. Using its own MiXCR run on the reads, TCRdb lists one record per CDR3 protein. Counted here are around 99,000 distinct CDR3 sequences, around 9.2% occurring once; the ten biggest clones make up around 0.98%. This clonotype appeared many times. The time point here: before trial treatment. This sample comprised PBMCs, obtained before treatment. This clonotype originated in a male donor with prostate cancer.

The CDR3 is CASGGGSYGANVLTF. The CDR3 bases are TGTGCCAGCGGGGGGGGGAGTTATGGGGCCAACGTCCTGACTTTC. The genes are TRBV25-1 and TRBJ2-6; 7 bases agree with TRBD2. The V and J ends lost 8 bases and 3 bases, in that order; junction bases with no gene match: 7. This CDR3 region has 15 residues. Germline V gives CDR1 MGHDK, CDR2 SYGVNS.